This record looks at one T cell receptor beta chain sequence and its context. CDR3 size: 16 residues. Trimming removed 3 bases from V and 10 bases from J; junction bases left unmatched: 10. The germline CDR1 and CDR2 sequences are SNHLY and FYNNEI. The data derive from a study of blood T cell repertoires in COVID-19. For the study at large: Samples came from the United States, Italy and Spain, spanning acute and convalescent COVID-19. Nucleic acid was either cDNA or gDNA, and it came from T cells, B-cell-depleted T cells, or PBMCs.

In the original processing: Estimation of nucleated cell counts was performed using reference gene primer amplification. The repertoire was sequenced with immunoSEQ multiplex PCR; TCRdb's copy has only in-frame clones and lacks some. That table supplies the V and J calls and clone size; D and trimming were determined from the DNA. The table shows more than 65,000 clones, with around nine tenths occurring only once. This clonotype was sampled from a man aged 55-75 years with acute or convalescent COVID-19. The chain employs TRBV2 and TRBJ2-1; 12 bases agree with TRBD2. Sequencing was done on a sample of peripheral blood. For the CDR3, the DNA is TGTGCCAGCAGTGAGTTGGCTAGCGGGGGGGCAGGGGAGCAGTTCTTC. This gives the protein CASSELASGGAGEQFF.